One and the same sample provided the 29 T cell receptor beta chains below, sequenced in a study of T-cell reconstitution after alpha-beta-depleted transplantation in children. Construction of the TCRbeta library involved unique molecular identifiers. A single record per CDR3 protein comes from TCRdb applying MiXCR to the PCR reads. The data contain approximately 400,000 distinct CDR3 sequences, around 15% of them singletons. The source material was PBMCs, mostly from graft donor cells, sampled 360 days after TCRalphabeta/CD19-depleted stem cell transplant. The source of these receptors is a boy under two years old who had a stem cell transplant for Wiskott-Aldrich syndrome, so the T cells may come from the graft donor.

The V call is TRBV7-9, the J call TRBJ2-7; no firm D call. The CDR3 sequence is 15 residues long. Trimming removed 4 bases from V and 1 base from J, with 14 bases in between. Germline V gene data show CDR1 as SEHNR and CDR2 as FQNEAQ (reference sequence). The CDR3 region is CASSSHRGSSYEQYF. CDR3 nucleotides: TGTGCCAGCAGCTCTCACCGAGGAAGTTCCTACGAGCAGTACTTC.

V usage is TRBV4-3 and J usage is TRBJ2-2; 9 positions match TRBD1. The CDR3 covers 15 residues. Trimming cost V 4 bases and J 9 bases; bases outside gene matches: 9. In germline, CDR1 is LGHNA, CDR2 YSLEER. Here the CDR3 DNA reads TGCGCCAGCAGCCGCCGGGACAGGGAGAGCAGGGAGCTGTTTTTT. Its protein product is CASSRRDRESRELFF.

The V call is TRBV5-5, the J call TRBJ1-1; 7 nucleotides align to TRBD1. Germline CDR1 reads SGHKS; CDR2 reads YYEKEE (reference sequence). The V gene end was trimmed by 0 bases and the J gene end by 0 bases; junction bases not matched to a gene: 8. This CDR3 has 17 residues. The CDR3 loop reads CASSLGWPTGVNTEAFF. The CDR3 region has the DNA TGTGCCAGCAGCTTGGGATGGCCTACAGGGGTGAACACTGAAGCTTTCTTT.

J is TRBJ2-7 and V is TRBV10-2; 8 bases are a match to TRBD1. CDR3 length: 12 residues. With 3 bases clipped from V and 12 bases from J, the junction kept 7 bases outside the gene matches. Germline V gene sequence: CDR1 WSHSY, CDR2 SAAADI. The CDR3: CASSEFGQGGYF. The CDR3 DNA follows: TGCGCCAGCAGTGAATTCGGACAGGGTGGGTACTTC.

Only a few counts were recorded for this clonotype. This chain's CDR3 is CASSLIRDTEAFF. DNA for the CDR3: TGTGCCAGCAGCTTAATCCGGGACACTGAAGCTTTCTTT. V is TRBV7-9 and J is TRBJ1-1; no reliable D call. Germline V gives CDR1 SEHNR, CDR2 FQNEAQ (reference sequence). This CDR3 contains 13 residues. Trimming shortened V by 2 bases and J by 3 bases, and 7 bases separated the two germline ends.

The chain is built from TRBV18 and TRBJ2-1, with a tentative D call TRBD2 (6 bases). This CDR3 is 16 amino acids long. V was clipped by 5 bases and J by 0 bases, with 14 bases between them. CDR1 KGHSH and CDR2 LQKENI come from the germline V gene. The CDR3 loop reads CASSYGTFISYNEQFF. The CDR3 DNA follows: TGTGCCAGCTCATACGGGACTTTCATCTCCTACAATGAGCAGTTCTTC.

The CDR3 loop is CASSSRWAGTNNQPQHF. The CDR3 DNA reads TGTGCCAGCAGCTCCCGGTGGGCAGGGACAAACAATCAGCCCCAGCATTTT. V is TRBV7-9 and J is TRBJ1-5, with a tentative D call TRBD1 (6 bases). The V gene's germline CDR1 is SEHNR and CDR2 FQNEAQ (reference sequence). The V end lost 4 bases, the J end lost 3 bases, and 19 bases lay between the germline ends. This CDR3 has 17 amino acids.

J is TRBJ2-1 and V is TRBV12-3 or TRBV12-4; 8 bases are a match to TRBD2. The CDR3 spans 14 residues. The V gene end was trimmed by 1 base and the J gene end by 7 bases; junction bases not matched to a gene: 3. CDR3 DNA sequence: TGTGCCAGCAGTTTAGGACTAGCGTTGAATGAGCAGTTCTTC. This codes for CASSLGLALNEQFF.

The sample holds many counts of this clonotype. The chain employs TRBV5-4 and TRBJ1-2; D is uncertain. Germline V gene data show CDR1 as SGHNT and CDR2 as YYREEE (reference sequence). This CDR3 comprises 13 residues. V was shortened by 1 base and J by 4 bases, with 8 bases between the two germline ends. The CDR3 here is CASSLKGVYGYTF. CDR3 nucleotide sequence: TGTGCCAGCAGCTTGAAAGGAGTCTATGGCTACACCTTC.

This clonotype was found a few times. The chain has TRBV7-6 and TRBJ2-7; no clear D. In germline, CDR1 is SGHVS, CDR2 FNYEAQ. The CDR3 loop spans 14 amino acids. V lost 5 bases, J lost 2 bases, and 13 bases lay in between. The CDR3 here is CASSPHDTAYEQYF. The CDR3 bases are TGTGCCAGCAGCCCCCACGACACAGCCTACGAGCAGTACTTC.

There are a few counts of this clonotype. The CDR3 DNA sequence: TGTGCCTCCGCGGGACAGGGAGAGAGATACTACTACGAGCAGTACTTC. Protein: CASAGQGERYYYEQYF. The chain employs TRBV25-1 and TRBJ2-7, with 9 bases lining up with TRBD1. Trimming at V came to 11 bases and at J to 3 bases, leaving 17 bases not matched to a gene. CDR3 length: 16 residues. The germline gives CDR1 MGHDK, CDR2 SYGVNS.

The CDR3 reads CASSLRRSDYTGELFF. CDR3 nucleotides: TGTGCCAGCAGTTTACGGCGCAGTGATTACACCGGGGAGCTGTTTTTT. This rearrangement joins TRBV28 to TRBJ2-2; D gene ambiguous. V was clipped by 2 bases and J by 3 bases, with 13 bases between them. Per the germline V gene, CDR1 is MDHEN and CDR2 is SYDVKM. CDR3 length equals 16 residues.

This clonotype was counted between two and nine times. The V and J genes are TRBV18 and TRBJ2-1, with 10 nucleotides matching TRBD2. The germline CDR1 and CDR2 sequences are KGHSH and LQKENI. V shed 3 bases and J 4 bases; nucleotides not matched to a gene: 3. The CDR3 covers 15 residues. In nucleotides, the CDR3 is TGTGCCAGCTCACCCCTTAGCGGGAGGTACAATGAGCAGTTCTTC. The encoded protein is CASSPLSGRYNEQFF.

The rearrangement uses TRBV25-1 and TRBJ2-1; D unclear. The V gene lost 5 bases and the J gene lost 8 bases, with 16 bases spanning the gap. Looked up from germline, CDR1 is MGHDK and CDR2 is SYGVNS. The CDR3 is made up of 14 amino acids. The CDR3 sequence: CASSMPNLRDEQFF. CDR3 DNA: TGTGCCAGCAGTATGCCTAATTTAAGGGATGAGCAGTTCTTC.

This clonotype was seen a few times. The chain links TRBV5-6 to TRBJ2-1, with 10 bases aligning to TRBD2. CDR1 and CDR2 (germline): SGHDT, YYEEEE. The CDR3 sequence is 20 residues long. The J segment lost 5 bases and the V segment lost 2 bases, leaving 19 bases of the junction unmatched. The CDR3 region is CASSLAYPSGSFGGNNEQFF. As DNA, the CDR3 is TGTGCCAGCAGCTTAGCCTACCCTAGCGGGAGTTTTGGGGGGAACAATGAGCAGTTCTTC.

The genes are TRBV6-1 and TRBJ2-7; D remains ambiguous. The CDR3 has 14 residues. The V end was cut by 5 bases, the J end by 2 bases, with 13 bases between. CDR1 is MNHNS and CDR2 is SASEGT in the germline V gene. The CDR3: CASSPRRAAYEQYF. CDR3 bases: TGTGCCAGCAGTCCGCGTCGGGCCGCCTACGAGCAGTACTTC.

This clonotype was seen a few times. The J gene is TRBJ1-1, the V gene TRBV28; D is unclear. Between the trimmed V and J ends, which lost 5 bases and 8 bases, there was a span of 18 bases. The germline CDR1 and CDR2 sequences are MDHEN and SYDVKM. The CDR3 runs 14 residues. CDR3 DNA sequence: TGTGCCAGCAGTAACCCCGGAAGGGCGGAGGAAGCTTTCTTT. Its protein is CASSNPGRAEEAFF. The full variable domain, in which reference TRBV28 and TRBJ1-1 provide the parts outside the CDR3, is DVKVTQSSRYLVKRTGEKVFLECVQDMDHENMFWYRQDPGLGLRLIYFSYDVKMKEKGDIPEGYSVSREKKERFSLILESASTNQTSMYLCASSNPGRAEEAFFGQGTRLTVV.

This clonotype has a handful of counts. The chain couples TRBV18 to TRBJ2-4; possible D gene TRBD1, 6 bases. V lost 3 bases, J lost 0 bases, and 12 bases lay in between. This CDR3 comprises 16 residues. From germline, CDR1 is KGHSH and CDR2 LQKENI. The CDR3 spells CASSPQGKRAKNIQYF. Here the CDR3 DNA reads TGTGCCAGCTCACCTCAGGGGAAGAGAGCCAAAAACATTCAGTACTTC.

The chain recombines TRBV9 with TRBJ1-1; D may be TRBD1 (6 bases). The germline V and J ends were trimmed by 4 bases and 5 bases, with 15 bases remaining between them. Looked up from germline, CDR1 is SGDLS and CDR2 is YYNGEE. The CDR3 is 14 residues long. Here the CDR3 DNA reads TGTGCCAGCAGCTTACAGGGAGAGGGAACTGAAGCTTTCTTT. This sequence encodes CASSLQGEGTEAFF.

The CDR3 sequence is CSARDLGKGLSGANVLTF. CDR3 DNA sequence: TGCAGTGCTAGAGATTTGGGCAAGGGATTATCTGGGGCCAACGTCCTGACTTTC. This chain joins TRBV20-1 and TRBJ2-6; D remains unclear. This CDR3 comprises 18 residues. The V end lost 0 bases, the J end lost 1 base, and 16 bases lay between the germline ends. Germline lookup yields CDR1 DFQATT and CDR2 SNEGSKA (reference sequence).

The CDR3 is CASSESTGFPINNEQFF. Here the CDR3 DNA reads TGCGCCAGCAGTGAGTCGACAGGATTCCCCATTAACAATGAGCAGTTCTTC. This chain connects TRBV10-2 to TRBJ2-1; TRBD1 might be the D (6 bases). With 0 bases removed from V and 5 bases from J, the gap between germline ends came to 17 bases. Germline V gene data show CDR1 as WSHSY and CDR2 as SAAADI. CDR3 size: 17 residues.

This clonotype has only a few counts. The chain couples TRBV3-1 to TRBJ2-2; 7 nucleotides line up with TRBD2. CDR3 size: 14 residues. J was trimmed by 4 bases and V by 4 bases; bases with no gene match: 3. Germline V gene data show CDR1 as LGHDT and CDR2 as YNNKEL (reference sequence). This CDR3 is CASSPLAVTGELFF. The CDR3, as DNA: TGTGCCAGCAGCCCCCTAGCGGTCACCGGGGAGCTGTTTTTT.

The chain recombines TRBV5-1 with TRBJ2-2; the match to TRBD1 covers 10 bases. J was trimmed by 1 base and V by 4 bases; bases with no gene match: 10. Germline loops: CDR1 SGHRS, CDR2 YFSETQ. This CDR3 comprises 18 residues. CDR3 sequence (DNA): TGCGCCAGCAGCCCCATCCCGGGACAGGGGATGAACACCGGGGAGCTGTTTTTT. Translated, it gives CASSPIPGQGMNTGELFF. The full variable domain, in which reference TRBV5-1 and TRBJ2-2 provide the parts outside the CDR3, is KAGVTQTPRYLIKTRGQQVTLSCSPISGHRSVSWYQQTPGQGLQFLFEYFSETQRNKGNFPGRFSGRQFSNSRSEMNVSTLELGDSALYLCASSPIPGQGMNTGELFFGEGSRLTVL.

This clonotype was observed a handful of times. The chain employs TRBV7-2 and TRBJ1-6, with 7 nucleotides matching TRBD1. The CDR3 is 15 residues long. Germline values: CDR1 SGHTA, CDR2 FQGNSA. The V segment lost 1 base and the J segment 4 bases; nucleotides outside the gene matches: 1. The CDR3 protein is CASSLETGYNSPLHF. The CDR3 nucleotides read TGTGCCAGCAGCTTAGAGACAGGGTATAATTCACCCCTCCACTTT.

CDR3 DNA: TGTGCCAGCAGTTTCCCCTCAGGGGAACTAATGAACACTGAAGCTTTCTTT. Amino acid sequence: CASSFPSGELMNTEAFF. This chain connects TRBV12-3 or TRBV12-4 to TRBJ1-1; tentatively, D is TRBD1 (6 bases). The ends were cut back, 3 bases at V and 0 bases at J, with 17 bases in the middle. The CDR3 covers 17 residues.

The rearrangement uses TRBV7-8 and TRBJ2-2; the match to TRBD1 covers 9 bases. Trimming removed 2 bases from V and 4 bases from J; junction bases left unmatched: 17. Germline assignment: CDR1 SGHVS and CDR2 FQNEAQ. CDR3 size: 20 residues. CDR3 region: CASSLWNPSGTGSVTGELFF. Here the CDR3 DNA reads TGTGCCAGCAGCTTATGGAACCCGTCCGGGACAGGGTCAGTCACCGGGGAGCTGTTTTTT.

The genes are TRBV24-1 and TRBJ2-2; perhaps TRBD2 as D (6 bases). This CDR3 spans 15 amino acids. V lost 5 bases to trimming and J lost 0 bases, with 9 bases between them. Germline V gives CDR1 KGHDR, CDR2 SFDVKD. The CDR3 DNA sequence: TGTGCCACCAGTGGGACTAACCCGAACACCGGGGAGCTGTTTTTT. Protein product: CATSGTNPNTGELFF.

There are many counts of this clonotype. The chain has TRBV29-1 and TRBJ2-1, with 7 positions matching TRBD2. Germline V gene data show CDR1 as SQVTM and CDR2 as ANQGSEA. V lost 7 bases, J lost 4 bases, and 10 bases stayed unmatched. The CDR3 spans 14 residues. As DNA, the CDR3 is TGCAGCGCTGGCGGGCTAGCGGCTTACAATGAGCAGTTCTTC. This encodes CSAGGLAAYNEQFF.

This clonotype has more than one count but fewer than ten. This chain joins TRBV12-3 or TRBV12-4 and TRBJ2-3, with 10 bases lining up with TRBD2. The ends lost 4 bases at V and 4 bases at J; junction bases unmatched: 5. CDR3 length equals 15 residues. The CDR3 sequence: CASSSSGRSPDTQYF. CDR3 DNA: TGTGCCAGCAGTTCTAGCGGGAGAAGCCCAGATACGCAGTATTTT.